The clone carrying this T cell receptor beta chain was detected once. Its cognate antigen is unknown. This entry comes from a study of beta chain features in type 1 diabetes. Study at large: The examined sorted cells totaled around 100 million across samples. Study-wide points: All four CD4+ subsets of Type 1 diabetes patients contained TCRB CDR3s that were moderately but significantly shorter.

Expressed TCRB transcripts were sequenced, since all the RNA that had been isolated was reverse transcribed. The table came from immunoSEQ multiplex PCR; TCRdb's copy has only in-frame clones and leaves some out. Of 150,000 or so clones in the sample, about a tenth were seen once. From germline, CDR1 is SGHDN and CDR2 FVKESK. CDR3 length equals 18 residues. V was clipped by 3 bases and J by 4 bases; unmatched bases: 16. This chain connects TRBV14 to TRBJ2-7, with 9 bases identical to TRBD1. This receptor was identified in a man younger than 30 in good health. The sequenced sample was central memory CD4+ T cells from blood. The CDR3 loop reads CASSQGRGQGPISYEQYF. CDR3 sequence (DNA): TGTGCCAGCAGCCAGGGCAGGGGACAGGGCCCTATTTCTTACGAGCAGTACTTC.